A single sample gave rise to the 16 T cell receptor beta chains below, sequenced in a study of T-cell reconstitution after alpha-beta-depleted transplantation in children. A TCRbeta library incorporating unique molecular identifiers was prepared. TCRdb reprocessed the PCR reads via MiXCR and lists one record per CDR3 protein. There are hundreds of thousands of distinct CDR3 sequences in the sample; approximately 16% occur only once, and approximately 1% lies in the top ten. The specimen comprised PBMCs from the stem cell graft donor, sampled from the stem cell graft. Receptor source: a human donor who donated a stem cell graft to a child with acute myeloid leukemia.

A few counts support this clonotype. The chain uses TRBV5-1 and TRBJ2-1; a possible D gene is TRBD1 (5 bases). The V gene lost 1 base and the J gene lost 6 bases, with 17 bases spanning the gap. CDR1 is SGHRS and CDR2 is YFSETQ in the germline V gene. The CDR3 extends over 16 amino acids. In DNA, the CDR3 is TGCGCCAGCAGCTTGCACGGCAGGGTCACAATCAATGAGCAGTTCTTC. Translated: CASSLHGRVTINEQFF.

This clonotype was seen ten or more times. The chain recombines TRBV5-5 with TRBJ2-5; tentatively, D is TRBD1 or TRBD2 (5 bases each). Germline CDR1 SGHKS, CDR2 YYEKEE (reference sequence). V was clipped by 2 bases and J by 1 base, with 6 bases between them. The length of the CDR3 is 13 residues. The CDR3 nucleotides read TGTGCCAGCAGCTTCGGGACCCAAGAGACCCAGTACTTC. Its translation is CASSFGTQETQYF.

This clonotype was detected only once. This may be a read error: a much more frequent sequence differs by one nucleotide. CDR3 sequence: CCGRLAGTYNEQFF. CDR3 nucleotides: TGCTGTGGCAGACTAGCGGGGACCTACAATGAGCAGTTCTTC. The chain carries TRBV20-1 and TRBJ2-1; 11 bases match TRBD2. This CDR3 contains 14 residues. Germline loops: CDR1 DFQATT, CDR2 SNEGSKA (reference sequence).

Ten or more counts support this clonotype. V is TRBV20-1 and J is TRBJ1-5, with D possibly matching TRBD1 (6 bases). The CDR3 is 14 amino acids. CDR1 and CDR2 from the germline V gene are DFQATT and SNEGSKA (reference sequence). With 6 bases removed from V and 6 bases from J, the gap between germline ends came to 18 bases. CDR3 nucleotides: TGCAGTGCCAGCCGAGCCGGGGGCGGTCAGCCCCAGCATTTT. It is translated as CSASRAGGGQPQHF.

Many counts were recorded for this clonotype. The rearrangement uses TRBV12-3 or TRBV12-4 and TRBJ1-2; D ambiguous. Trimming removed 4 bases at V and 7 bases at J, with 13 bases between. There are 13 residues in the CDR3. CDR3 in DNA: TGTGCCAGCAGTTACCCGGGCGCGTTTGGCTACACCTTC. It yields the protein CASSYPGAFGYTF.

This clonotype was counted many times. The chain employs TRBV7-9 and TRBJ2-7; D is ambiguous. The ends were cut back, 1 base at V and 5 bases at J, with 6 bases in the middle. The CDR3 has 12 amino acids. Germline lookup yields CDR1 SEHNR and CDR2 FQNEAQ (reference sequence). The CDR3 region is CASSLVQNEQYF. The CDR3 DNA follows: TGTGCCAGCAGCTTAGTTCAGAACGAGCAGTACTTC.

CDR3 in DNA: TGCAGTGCCATCGGGACAAAGACATCTCTCCTCGGGCAGCCCCAGCATTTT. Translation: CSAIGTKTSLLGQPQHF. The chain carries TRBV20-1 and TRBJ1-5; TRBD1 is a possible D gene (6 bases). This CDR3 has 17 residues. The germline gives CDR1 DFQATT, CDR2 SNEGSKA (reference sequence). The germline V and J ends were trimmed by 6 bases and 7 bases, with 28 bases remaining between them.

The chain links TRBV11-2 to TRBJ2-2, with TRBD2 identical over 13 bases. Germline V CDR1 and CDR2: SGHAT, FQNNGV. The CDR3 has 18 amino acids. V lost 6 bases, J lost 6 bases, and 13 bases stayed unmatched. CDR3 DNA: TGTGCCAGCAGTCCACGGACTAGCGGGGGCACCACGGCCGGGGAGCTGTTTTTT. It encodes CASSPRTSGGTTAGELFF.

This clonotype was detected many times. The chain links TRBV6-1 to TRBJ1-1; D call uncertain. The CDR3 consists of 12 residues. Germline V gene sequence: CDR1 MNHNS, CDR2 SASEGT. Deletions cut 1 base from V and 5 bases from J, with 5 bases between. This CDR3 reads CASSEGATEAFF. DNA of the CDR3: TGTGCCAGCAGTGAAGGGGCAACTGAAGCTTTCTTT.

This clonotype was counted a single time. A much larger clone lies a single base off, so this may be a read error. The chain is built from TRBV20-1 and TRBJ1-3; D is undetermined. This CDR3 is 14 amino acids long. Germline CDR1 reads DFQATT; CDR2 reads SNEGSKA (reference sequence). The CDR3 loop reads CSASGRRAGNTINF. The CDR3, as DNA: TGCAGTGCTAGCGGCCGGAGGGCGGGAAACACCATAAATTTT.

In this sample, this clonotype turned up a few times. V usage is TRBV18 and J usage is TRBJ1-3; D is uncertain. This CDR3 spans 15 amino acids. V lost 3 bases, J lost 0 bases, and 9 bases lay in between. Germline CDR1 is KGHSH and CDR2 is LQKENI. The CDR3 DNA sequence: TGTGCCAGCTCACCCGCCGGAAGCTCTGGAAACACCATATATTTT. Encoded protein: CASSPAGSSGNTIYF.

On this clonotype itself: A read error is possible here, since a much larger clone lies one base away. This chain uses TRBV7-3 with TRBJ1-1; D might be TRBD1 (5 bases). CDR3 length: 12 amino acids. Germline V gives CDR1 SGHTA, CDR2 FQGTGA. V lost 5 bases to trimming and J lost 11 bases, with 15 bases between them. The chain's CDR3 is CASSLGVGDAFF. The CDR3 DNA reads TGTGCCAGCAGCCTAGGGGTAGGTGACGCTTTCTTT.

This clonotype was counted only a few times. The rearrangement uses TRBV7-9 and TRBJ2-7, with TRBD1 matching over 9 bases. Germline CDR1 reads SEHNR; CDR2 reads FQNEAQ (reference sequence). With V trimmed by 2 bases and J by 1 base, 6 bases remained unmatched. This CDR3 has 16 amino acids. The CDR3 bases are TGTGCCAGCAGCTTAAGCCGCGGGACAGGGTCCTACGAGCAGTACTTC. Its translation: CASSLSRGTGSYEQYF.

This clonotype was recorded a few times. The genes are TRBV13 and TRBJ2-7; 8 bases are shared with TRBD2. The junction had 7 bases not matched to a gene; V was cut back by 5 bases and J by 4 bases. This CDR3 has 14 residues. Per germline, CDR1 PRHDT and CDR2 FYEKMQ (reference sequence). The DNA of the CDR3 is TGTGCCAGCAGCCCCTCTAGCGGGCTTTACGAGCAGTACTTC. This gives the protein CASSPSSGLYEQYF.

The chain employs TRBV4-2 and TRBJ1-4; TRBD1 matches at 11 bases. The CDR3 consists of 15 residues. Per germline, CDR1 LGHNA and CDR2 YNFKEQ. Trimming took 3 bases from V and 6 from J; bases not matched to a gene: 3. CDR3: CASSHKGQGDEKLFF. In nucleotides, the CDR3 is TGTGCCAGCAGCCACAAGGGACAGGGGGATGAAAAACTGTTTTTT.

This clonotype was counted a few times. The rearrangement uses TRBV7-3 and TRBJ1-6; 11 bases map to TRBD1. This CDR3 spans 15 amino acids. Unmatched junction bases numbered 4, after V lost 2 bases and J lost 10 bases. In germline, CDR1 is SGHTA, CDR2 FQGTGA. The CDR3 sequence: CASSLDGTGGSPLHF. In nucleotides, the CDR3 is TGTGCCAGCAGCTTAGACGGGACAGGGGGATCACCCCTCCACTTT.